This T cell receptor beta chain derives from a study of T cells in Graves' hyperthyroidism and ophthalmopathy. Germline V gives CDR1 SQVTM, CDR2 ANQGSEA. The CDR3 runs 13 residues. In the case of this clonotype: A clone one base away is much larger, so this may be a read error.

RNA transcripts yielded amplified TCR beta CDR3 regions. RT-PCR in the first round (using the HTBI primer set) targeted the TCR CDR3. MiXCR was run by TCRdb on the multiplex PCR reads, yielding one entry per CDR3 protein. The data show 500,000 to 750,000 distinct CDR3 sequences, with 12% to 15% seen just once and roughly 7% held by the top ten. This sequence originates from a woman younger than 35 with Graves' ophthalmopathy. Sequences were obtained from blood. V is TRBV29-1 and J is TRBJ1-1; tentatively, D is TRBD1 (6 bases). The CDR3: CSVGDHRDTEASF. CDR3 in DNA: TGCAGCGTTGGAGACCACAGGGACACTGAAGCTTCCTTT.